The rows below give T cell receptor beta chains drawn from one sample of a study of T cells in Graves' hyperthyroidism and ophthalmopathy. One entry per CDR3 protein results from TCRdb running MiXCR on the multiplex PCR reads. This sample has 490,000 or so distinct CDR3 sequences, with approximately 23% found just once. Source material: blood. These receptors originate from a woman in her seventies with Graves' ophthalmopathy. Both conserved end residues are trimmed from each CDR3. Part of the rows lack a size; the others show once, few, many or a class for expanded clones.

len,v_gene,abundance,j_gene,CDR3aa
12,TRBV28,many,TRBJ1-1,ASRPRALNTEAF
11,TRBV30,.,TRBJ1-6,AWSVGGSSPLH
10,TRBV10-3,.,TRBJ2-2,AISVAAGELF
13,TRBV6-4,.,TRBJ2-3,ASSVWGAPSDTQY
11,TRBV10-3,.,TRBJ2-1,AISESKNIEQF
15,TRBV10-3,many,TRBJ2-1,AISEYGGLAGVNEQF
11,TRBV6-4,once,TRBJ2-5,ASSRQVGETQY
13,TRBV6-6,few,TRBJ2-2,ASSYIPGGPGELF
14,TRBV2,many,TRBJ2-2,ASSEGTGGNTGELF
14,TRBV30,.,TRBJ2-1,AWRELGGTGGNEQF
12,TRBV7-2,.,TRBJ2-5,ASGLGLLARTQY
10,TRBV7-9,many,TRBJ2-5,ASSEDQETQY
13,TRBV7-2,many,TRBJ2-5,ASSLAGTSQETQY
13,TRBV12-3/TRBV12-4,.,TRBJ1-6,ASSLAEIYNSPLH
12,TRBV7-9,.,TRBJ1-2,ASSQQGFNYGYT
12,TRBV20-1,.,TRBJ2-7,SAPRSPGADEQY
12,TRBV10-3,.,TRBJ2-1,AIRTSGAYNEQF
11,TRBV7-9,.,TRBJ2-4,ASSLSGQNIQY
16,TRBV11-3,few,TRBJ2-1,ASSPYPSGGFSYNEQF
12,TRBV19,few,TRBJ2-3,ASSIQVRGDTQY
15,TRBV12-3/TRBV12-4,many,TRBJ2-2,ASSSPSSGRRTGELF
10,TRBV29-1,many,TRBJ2-1,SVDGSRNEQF
11,TRBV20-1,few,TRBJ2-4,SVWAGAENIQY
13,TRBV4-1,.,TRBJ1-4,ASSQSRGQNEKLF
13,TRBV9,.,TRBJ1-1,ASSVGPGGNTEAF
12,TRBV29-1,few,TRBJ2-1,SVSAIETYNEQF
13,TRBV7-2,many,TRBJ2-1,ASSSGTTVYNEQF
13,TRBV12-3/TRBV12-4,few,TRBJ1-4,ASSAPEGAREKLF
10,TRBV20-1,.,TRBJ1-2,SARFGENGYT
12,TRBV3-1,few,TRBJ1-2,ASSYDNTNYGYT
11,TRBV7-9,few,TRBJ2-7,ASSLESGYEQY
13,TRBV6-4,.,TRBJ2-2,ASSDGQGATGELF
12,TRBV12-3/TRBV12-4,many,TRBJ1-1,ASSLQGRSTEAF
14,TRBV19,.,TRBJ1-5,ASSMGILFGGQPQH
13,TRBV7-8,.,TRBJ2-7,ASSPPGTRTYEQY
15,TRBV18,once,TRBJ2-7,ASSPWSGRARVDEQY
13,TRBV6-1,.,TRBJ2-5,ASSESSGTVETQY
11,TRBV12-3/TRBV12-4,few,TRBJ2-2,ASSGLAFGELF
11,TRBV28,many,TRBJ2-7,ASSLTIRYEQY
10,TRBV2,.,TRBJ1-4,ASRGGAQKLF
15,TRBV19,few,TRBJ2-7,ASRKAGLAGGPGEQY
12,TRBV5-1,few,TRBJ2-4,ASSLGQGLNIQY
10,TRBV19,once,TRBJ1-1,ASSPFGTEAF
13,TRBV7-7,.,TRBJ2-1,ASSLGGLGVNEQF
12,TRBV2,many,TRBJ1-5,ASRRQGLNQPQH
14,TRBV2,many,TRBJ1-6,ASSNGGTLRNSPLH
14,TRBV19,.,TRBJ2-5,ASSPLGLAGRETQY
13,TRBV7-9,few,TRBJ1-6,ASSFPGQLNSPLH
12,TRBV19,few,TRBJ2-4,ASSVAGAKNIQY
13,TRBV29-1,.,TRBJ2-7,SVAPQGRGTYEQY
15,TRBV5-1,once,TRBJ2-3,ASSSIGASGRQDTQY
12,TRBV6-1,many,TRBJ1-2,ASSRDSVSRGYT
15,TRBV2,.,TRBJ2-6,ASSDRRGNSGANVLT
13,TRBV3-1,few,TRBJ2-3,ASSQDVARTDTQY
13,TRBV20-1,.,TRBJ2-1,SARRTSGRDNEQF